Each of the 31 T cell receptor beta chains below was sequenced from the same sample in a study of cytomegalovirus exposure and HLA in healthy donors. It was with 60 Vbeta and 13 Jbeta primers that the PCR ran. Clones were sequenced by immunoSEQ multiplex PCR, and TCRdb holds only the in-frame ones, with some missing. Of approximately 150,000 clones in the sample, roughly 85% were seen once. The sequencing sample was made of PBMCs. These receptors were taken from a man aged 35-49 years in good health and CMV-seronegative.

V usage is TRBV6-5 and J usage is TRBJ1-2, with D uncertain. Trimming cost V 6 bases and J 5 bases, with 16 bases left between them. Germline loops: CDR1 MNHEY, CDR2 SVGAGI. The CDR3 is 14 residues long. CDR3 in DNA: TGTGCCAGCAGCGATCTGGGAGGGAGATATGGCTACACCTTC. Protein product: CASSDLGGRYGYTF.

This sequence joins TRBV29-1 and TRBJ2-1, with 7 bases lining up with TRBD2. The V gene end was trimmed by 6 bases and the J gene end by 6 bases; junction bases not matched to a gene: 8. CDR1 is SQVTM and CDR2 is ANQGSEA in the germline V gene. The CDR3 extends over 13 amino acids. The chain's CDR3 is CSVWGGGSNEQFF. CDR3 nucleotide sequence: TGCAGCGTCTGGGGGGGAGGTTCCAATGAGCAGTTCTTC.

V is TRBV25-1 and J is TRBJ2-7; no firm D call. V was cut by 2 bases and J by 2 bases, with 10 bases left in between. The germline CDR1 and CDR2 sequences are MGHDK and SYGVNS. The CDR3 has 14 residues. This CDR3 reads CASSERVATYEQYF. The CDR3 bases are TGTGCCAGCAGTGAACGGGTCGCAACCTACGAGCAGTACTTC.

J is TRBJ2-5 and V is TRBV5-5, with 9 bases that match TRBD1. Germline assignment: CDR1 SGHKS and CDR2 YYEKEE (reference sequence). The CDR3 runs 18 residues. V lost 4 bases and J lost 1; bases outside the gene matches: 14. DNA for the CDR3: TGTGCCAGCAGCCGTCTCGTCCGGGACAGGGTTGCCCAAGAGACCCAGTACTTC. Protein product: CASSRLVRDRVAQETQYF. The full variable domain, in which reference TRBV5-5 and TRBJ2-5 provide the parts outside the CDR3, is DAGVTQSPTHLIKTRGQQVTLRCSPISGHKSVSWYQQVLGQGPQFIFQYYEKEERGRGNFPDRFSARQFPNYSSELNVNALLLGDSALYLCASSRLVRDRVAQETQYFGPGTRLLVL.

This CDR3 reads CASRKDTSNQPQHF. The DNA of the CDR3 is TGTGCCAGCAGAAAGGACACTAGCAATCAGCCCCAGCATTTT. The chain recombines TRBV27 with TRBJ1-5, with D possibly TRBD1 on 5 matching bases. The CDR3 extends over 14 amino acids. V lost 6 bases, J lost 0 bases, and 9 bases lay in between. Germline CDR1 reads MNHEY; CDR2 reads SMNVEV (reference sequence).

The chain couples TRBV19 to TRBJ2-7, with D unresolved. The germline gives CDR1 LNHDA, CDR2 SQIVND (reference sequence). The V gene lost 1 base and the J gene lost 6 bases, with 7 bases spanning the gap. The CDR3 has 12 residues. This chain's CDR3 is CASSIGPGEQYF. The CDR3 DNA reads TGTGCCAGTAGTATAGGACCGGGCGAGCAGTACTTC.

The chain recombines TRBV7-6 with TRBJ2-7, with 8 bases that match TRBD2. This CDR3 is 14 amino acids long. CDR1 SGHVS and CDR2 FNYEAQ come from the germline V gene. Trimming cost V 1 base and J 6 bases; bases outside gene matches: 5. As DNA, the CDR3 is TGTGCCAGCAGCTTAGGCCGCGGGAGGAGCGAGCAGTACTTC. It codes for CASSLGRGRSEQYF.

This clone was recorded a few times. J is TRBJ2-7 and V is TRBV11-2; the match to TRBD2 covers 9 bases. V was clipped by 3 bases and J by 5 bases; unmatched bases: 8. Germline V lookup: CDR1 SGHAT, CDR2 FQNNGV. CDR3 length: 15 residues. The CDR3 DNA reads TGTGCCAGCAGCTTGGGAATAGCGGGAGTACACGAGCAGTACTTC. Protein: CASSLGIAGVHEQYF.

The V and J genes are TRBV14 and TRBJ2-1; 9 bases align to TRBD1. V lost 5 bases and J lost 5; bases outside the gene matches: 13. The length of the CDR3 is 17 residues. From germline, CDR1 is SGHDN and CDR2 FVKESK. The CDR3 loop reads CASSLRRTGVEDNEQFF. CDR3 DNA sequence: TGTGCCAGCAGCTTGCGACGGACAGGGGTGGAGGACAATGAGCAGTTCTTC. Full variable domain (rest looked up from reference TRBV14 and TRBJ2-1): EAGVTQFPSHSVIEKGQTVTLRCDPISGHDNLYWYRRVMGKEIKFLLHFVKESKQDESGMPNNRFLAERTGGTYSTLKVQPAELEDSGVYFCASSLRRTGVEDNEQFFGPGTRLTVL.

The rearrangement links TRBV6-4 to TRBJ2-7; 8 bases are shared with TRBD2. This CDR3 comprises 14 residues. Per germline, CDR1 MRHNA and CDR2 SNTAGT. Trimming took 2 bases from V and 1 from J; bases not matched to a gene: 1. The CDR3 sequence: CASSDPGGSYEQYF. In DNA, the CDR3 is TGTGCCAGCAGTGACCCGGGGGGGTCCTACGAGCAGTACTTC.

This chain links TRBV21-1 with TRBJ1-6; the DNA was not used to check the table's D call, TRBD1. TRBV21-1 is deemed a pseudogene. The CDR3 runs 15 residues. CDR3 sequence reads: CASSKATGVRRPLHF. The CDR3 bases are TGTGCCAGCAGCAAAGCGACAGGGGTTCGTAGACCCCTCCACTTT.

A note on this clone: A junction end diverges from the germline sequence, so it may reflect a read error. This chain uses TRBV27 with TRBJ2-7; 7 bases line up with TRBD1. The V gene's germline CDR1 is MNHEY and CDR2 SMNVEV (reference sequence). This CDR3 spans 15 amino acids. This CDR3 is CVSSPTGERLNEQYF. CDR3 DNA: TGTGTCAGCAGTCCTACAGGGGAAAGGCTTAACGAGCAGTACTTC.

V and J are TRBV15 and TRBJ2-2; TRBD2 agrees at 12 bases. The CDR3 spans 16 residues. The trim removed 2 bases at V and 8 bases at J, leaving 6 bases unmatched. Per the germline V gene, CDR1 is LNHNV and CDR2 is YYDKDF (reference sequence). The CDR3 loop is CATSRNLGLAGGELFF. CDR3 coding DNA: TGTGCCACCAGCAGAAACCTTGGACTAGCGGGAGGGGAGCTGTTTTTT. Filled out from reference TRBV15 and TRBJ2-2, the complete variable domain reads DAMVIQNPRYQVTQFGKPVTLSCSQTLNHNVMYWYQQKSSQAPKLLFHYYDKDFNNEADTPDNFQSRRPNTSFCFLDIRSPGLGDTAMYLCATSRNLGLAGGELFFGEGSRLTVL.

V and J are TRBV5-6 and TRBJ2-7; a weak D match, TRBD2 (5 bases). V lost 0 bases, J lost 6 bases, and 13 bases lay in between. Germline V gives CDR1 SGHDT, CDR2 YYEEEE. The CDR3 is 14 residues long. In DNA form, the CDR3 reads TGTGCCAGCAGCTTGGGACTAAGGGCCTTCGAGCAGTACTTC. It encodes CASSLGLRAFEQYF.

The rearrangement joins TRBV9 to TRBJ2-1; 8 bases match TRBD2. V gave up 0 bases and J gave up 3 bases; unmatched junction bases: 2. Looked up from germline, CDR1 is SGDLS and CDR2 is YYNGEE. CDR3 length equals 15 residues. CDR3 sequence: CASSVELAVYNEQFF. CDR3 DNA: TGTGCCAGCAGCGTAGAACTAGCGGTCTACAATGAGCAGTTCTTC.

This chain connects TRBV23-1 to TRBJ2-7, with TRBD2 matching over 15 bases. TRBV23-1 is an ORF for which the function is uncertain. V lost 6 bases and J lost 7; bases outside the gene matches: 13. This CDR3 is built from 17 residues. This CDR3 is CASRGLAGGPRPGEQYF. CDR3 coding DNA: TGCGCCAGCAGGGGACTAGCGGGAGGTCCTCGCCCTGGGGAGCAGTACTTC.

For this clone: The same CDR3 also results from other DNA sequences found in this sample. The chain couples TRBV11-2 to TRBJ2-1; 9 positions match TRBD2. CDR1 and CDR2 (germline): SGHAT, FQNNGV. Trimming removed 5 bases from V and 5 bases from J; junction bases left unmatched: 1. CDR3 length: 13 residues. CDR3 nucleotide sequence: TGTGCCAGCAGCCTAGCGGGAAACAATGAGCAGTTCTTC. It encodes CASSLAGNNEQFF.

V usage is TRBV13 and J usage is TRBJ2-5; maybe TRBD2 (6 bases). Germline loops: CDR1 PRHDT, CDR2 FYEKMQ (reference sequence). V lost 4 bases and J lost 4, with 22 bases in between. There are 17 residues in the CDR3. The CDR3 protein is CASSSPSLTSSSETQYF. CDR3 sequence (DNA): TGTGCCAGCAGCTCTCCTTCTCTTACTAGCTCGTCAGAGACCCAGTACTTC.

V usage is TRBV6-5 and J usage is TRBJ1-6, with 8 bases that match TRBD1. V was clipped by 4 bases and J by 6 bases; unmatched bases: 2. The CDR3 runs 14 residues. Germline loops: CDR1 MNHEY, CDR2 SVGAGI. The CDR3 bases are TGTGCCAGCAGTTTGGACAGGGTTAATTCACCCCTCCACTTT. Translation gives CASSLDRVNSPLHF.

The CDR3 sequence is CATSRDLEGSGYTF. The DNA of the CDR3 is TGTGCCACCAGCAGAGACCTGGAGGGTAGTGGCTACACCTTC. This chain connects TRBV15 to TRBJ1-2, with no clear D. V lost 0 bases, J lost 7 bases, and 12 bases lay in between. The CDR3 has 14 residues. The germline V gene has CDR1 LNHNV and CDR2 YYDKDF (reference sequence).

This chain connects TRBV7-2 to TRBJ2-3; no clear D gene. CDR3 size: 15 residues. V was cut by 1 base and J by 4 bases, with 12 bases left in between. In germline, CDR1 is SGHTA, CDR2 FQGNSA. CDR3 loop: CASSLVWARADTQYF. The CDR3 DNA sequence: TGTGCCAGCAGCTTAGTCTGGGCTCGCGCAGATACGCAGTATTTT.

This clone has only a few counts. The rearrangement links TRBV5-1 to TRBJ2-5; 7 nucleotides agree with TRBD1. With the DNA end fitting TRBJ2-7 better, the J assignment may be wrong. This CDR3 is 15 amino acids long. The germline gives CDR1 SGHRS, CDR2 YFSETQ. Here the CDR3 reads CASSPQQGYSYEQYF. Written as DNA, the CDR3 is TGCGCCAGCAGCCCTCAACAGGGGTACTCCTACGAGCAGTACTTC.

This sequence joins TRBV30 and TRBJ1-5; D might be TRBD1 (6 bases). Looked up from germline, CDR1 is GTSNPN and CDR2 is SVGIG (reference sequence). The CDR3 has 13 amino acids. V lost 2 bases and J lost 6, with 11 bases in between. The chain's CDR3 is CAWSPQGIQPQHF. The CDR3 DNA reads TGTGCCTGGAGTCCCCAGGGGATTCAGCCCCAGCATTTT. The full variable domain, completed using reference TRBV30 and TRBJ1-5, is SQTIHQWPATLVQPVGSPLSLECTVEGTSNPNLYWYRQAAGRGLQLLFYSVGIGQISSEVPQNLSASRPQDRQFILSSKKLLLSDSGFYLCAWSPQGIQPQHFGDGTRLSIL.

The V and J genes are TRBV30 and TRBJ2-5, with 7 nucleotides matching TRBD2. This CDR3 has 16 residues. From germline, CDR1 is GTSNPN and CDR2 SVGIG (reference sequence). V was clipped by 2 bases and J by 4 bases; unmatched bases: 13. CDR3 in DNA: TGTGCCTGGAGTCCCGGACTAGGCAACTCCAGAGAGACCCAGTACTTC. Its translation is CAWSPGLGNSRETQYF.

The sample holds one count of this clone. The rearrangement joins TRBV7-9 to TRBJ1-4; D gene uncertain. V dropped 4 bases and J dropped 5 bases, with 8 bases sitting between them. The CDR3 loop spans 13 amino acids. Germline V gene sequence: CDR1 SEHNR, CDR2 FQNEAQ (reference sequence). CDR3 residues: CASSSYRNEKLFF. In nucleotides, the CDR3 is TGTGCCAGCAGCTCCTACAGAAATGAAAAACTGTTTTTT.

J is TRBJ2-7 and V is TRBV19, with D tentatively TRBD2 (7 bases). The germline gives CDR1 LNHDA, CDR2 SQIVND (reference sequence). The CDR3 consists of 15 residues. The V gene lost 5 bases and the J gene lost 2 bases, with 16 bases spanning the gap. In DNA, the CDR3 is TGTGCCAGTAGTCCTACCGGCGGGGGCCCCTACGAGCAGTACTTC. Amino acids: CASSPTGGGPYEQYF.

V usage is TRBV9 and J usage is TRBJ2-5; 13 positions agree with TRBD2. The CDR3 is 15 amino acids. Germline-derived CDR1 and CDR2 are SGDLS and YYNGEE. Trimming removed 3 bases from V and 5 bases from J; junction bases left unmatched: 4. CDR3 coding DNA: TGTGCCAGCAGCGCCCTGACTAGCGGGAGGGAGACCCAGTACTTC. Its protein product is CASSALTSGRETQYF.

This CDR3 reads CASTTPGQETQYF. In DNA, the CDR3 is TGTGCCAGCACAACTCCGGGGCAAGAGACCCAGTACTTC. The chain uses TRBV11-2 and TRBJ2-5; the D gene is possibly TRBD2 (5 bases). The CDR3 length is 13 residues. V dropped 7 bases and J dropped 2 bases, with 11 bases sitting between them. The V gene's germline CDR1 is SGHAT and CDR2 FQNNGV.

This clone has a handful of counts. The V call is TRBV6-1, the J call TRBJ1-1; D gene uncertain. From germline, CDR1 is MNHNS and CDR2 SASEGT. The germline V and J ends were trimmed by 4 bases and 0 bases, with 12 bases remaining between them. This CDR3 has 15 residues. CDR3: CASSGTGILNTEAFF. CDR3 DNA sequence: TGTGCCAGCAGTGGTACCGGGATATTGAACACTGAAGCTTTCTTT.

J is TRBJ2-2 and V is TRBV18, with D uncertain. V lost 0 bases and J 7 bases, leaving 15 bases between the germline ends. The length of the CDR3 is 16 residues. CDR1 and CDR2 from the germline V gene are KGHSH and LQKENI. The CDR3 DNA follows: TGTGCCAGCTCACCACCGAGGCTCGAGAGAGACGGGGAGCTGTTTTTT. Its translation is CASSPPRLERDGELFF.

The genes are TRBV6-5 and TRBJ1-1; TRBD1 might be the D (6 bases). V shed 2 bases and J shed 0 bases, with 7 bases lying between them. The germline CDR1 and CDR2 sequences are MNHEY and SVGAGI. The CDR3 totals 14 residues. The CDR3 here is CASSYQGMNTEAFF. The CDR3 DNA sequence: TGTGCCAGCAGTTACCAGGGGATGAACACTGAAGCTTTCTTT.